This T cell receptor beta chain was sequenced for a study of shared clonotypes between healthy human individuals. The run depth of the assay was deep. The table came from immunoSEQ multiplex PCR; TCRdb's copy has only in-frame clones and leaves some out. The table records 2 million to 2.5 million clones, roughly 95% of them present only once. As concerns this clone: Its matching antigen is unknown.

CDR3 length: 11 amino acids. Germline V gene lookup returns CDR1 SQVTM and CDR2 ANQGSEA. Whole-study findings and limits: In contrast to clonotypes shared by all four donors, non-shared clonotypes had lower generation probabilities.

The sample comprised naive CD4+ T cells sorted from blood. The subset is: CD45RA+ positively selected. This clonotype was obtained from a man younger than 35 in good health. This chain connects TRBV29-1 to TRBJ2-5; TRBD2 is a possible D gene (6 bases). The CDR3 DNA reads TGCGGATGGGTGGGGGGAGAGACCCAGTACTTC. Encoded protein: CGWVGGETQYF.